The TCR beta chain described here comes from a study of cytomegalovirus exposure and HLA in healthy donors. The PCR was carried out with 60 Vbeta primers and 13 Jbeta primers. Here immunoSEQ multiplex PCR was the method, and the copy in TCRdb shows in-frame clones only, minus some. The sample lists some 78,000 clones; over 60% were seen once. V lost 5 bases to trimming and J lost 7 bases, with 11 bases between them. The CDR3 is 12 residues long. Germline values: CDR1 SGHVS, CDR2 FQNEAQ. This chain connects TRBV7-8 to TRBJ2-5, with a weak D call TRBD1 (5 bases). The clonotype originates from a woman in her forties in good health and CMV-seropositive. The source material was PBMCs. The CDR3 nucleotides read TGTGCCAGCAGCGGGGCTGGGCGGACCCAGTACTTC. This codes for CASSGAGRTQYF. Filled out from reference TRBV7-8 and TRBJ2-5, the complete variable domain reads GAGVSQSPRYKVAKRGQDVALRCDPISGHVSLFWYQQALGQGPEFLTYFQNEAQLDKSGLPSDRFFAERPEGSVSTLKIQRTQQEDSAVYLCASSGAGRTQYFGPGTRLLVL.